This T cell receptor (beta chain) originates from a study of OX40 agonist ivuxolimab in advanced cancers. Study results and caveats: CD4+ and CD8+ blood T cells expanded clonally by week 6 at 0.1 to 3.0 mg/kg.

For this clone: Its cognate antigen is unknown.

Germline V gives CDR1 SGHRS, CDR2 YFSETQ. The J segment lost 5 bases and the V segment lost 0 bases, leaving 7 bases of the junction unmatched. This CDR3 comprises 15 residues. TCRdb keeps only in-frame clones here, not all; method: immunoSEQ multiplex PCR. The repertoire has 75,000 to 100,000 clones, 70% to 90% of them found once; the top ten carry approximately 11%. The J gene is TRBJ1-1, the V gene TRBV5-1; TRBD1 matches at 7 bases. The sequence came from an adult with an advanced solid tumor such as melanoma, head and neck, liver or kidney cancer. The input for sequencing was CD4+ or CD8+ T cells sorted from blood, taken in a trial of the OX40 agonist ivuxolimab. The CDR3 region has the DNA TGCGCCAGCAGCTTGGATTTGACAGGGTCAACTGAAGCTTTCTTT. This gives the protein CASSLDLTGSTEAFF.